This T cell receptor (beta chain) was sequenced during a study of cytomegalovirus exposure and HLA in healthy donors. The PCR made use of 60 Vbeta and 13 Jbeta primers. Clones were read by immunoSEQ multiplex PCR, and TCRdb kept only the in-frame ones, dropping some. This sample has over 150,000 clones, with about three quarters found just once. Study conclusions and caveats: Likely technical artifact: a cluster of highly shared sequence variants. A later analysis linked a missense variant in DCLRE1C to the trimming of TCR beta V and J genes.

V was shortened by 6 bases and J by 11 bases, with 14 bases between the two germline ends. Germline V CDR1 and CDR2: MNHEY, SVGAGI. This CDR3 has 11 residues. This clone was counted between two and nine times. Its matching antigen is unknown. The J gene is TRBJ2-7, the V gene TRBV6-5, with D possibly matching TRBD2 (5 bases). The sample taken for sequencing was PBMCs. The sequence came from a woman between 45 and 65 years old in good health and CMV-seropositive. The CDR3 nucleotides read TGTGCCAGCAGGGGGTCTACGAGGGAGTACTTC. This codes for CASRGSTREYF.